These 13 T cell receptor beta chains were sequenced from one sample in a study of chronic HIV infection and antiretroviral therapy. TCRdb itself ran the 5' RACE reads through MiXCR, one entry per CDR3 protein. The sample contains under 55,000 distinct CDR3 sequences, 15% to 20% of which appear only once. The source material was peripheral blood. The receptors shown here come from an adult who had HIV and had not received antiretroviral therapy, or was an uninfected healthy control (not recorded which).

This clonotype was observed a few times. The chain employs TRBV6-5 and TRBJ2-2; D may be TRBD1 or TRBD2 (5 bases each). The CDR3 loop spans 16 amino acids. V lost 7 bases, J lost 4 bases, and 19 bases lay in between. The germline V gene encodes CDR1 MNHEY and CDR2 SVGAGI. DNA of the CDR3: TGTGCCAGCACCACGGGGCAGGGTATGGGCACCGGGGAGCTGTTTTTT. This translates into CASTTGQGMGTGELFF.

The chain combines TRBV29-1 with TRBJ1-1; D is perhaps TRBD1 (5 bases). The CDR3 sequence is 13 residues long. V gave up 3 bases and J gave up 1 base, with 9 bases separating them. Germline V gives CDR1 SQVTM, CDR2 ANQGSEA. The CDR3 sequence is CSVDLTANTEAFF. The CDR3 bases are TGCAGCGTTGATTTGACAGCGAACACTGAAGCTTTCTTT.

The V and J genes are TRBV5-1 and TRBJ1-2; 7 bases align to TRBD1. Germline trimming cut 3 bases from V and 5 bases from J; bases unmatched to any gene: 4. The germline CDR1 and CDR2 sequences are SGHRS and YFSETQ. The CDR3 totals 13 residues. This CDR3 is CASSYGQAYGYTF. The CDR3, as DNA: TGCGCCAGCAGCTACGGACAGGCGTATGGCTACACCTTC.

This clonotype appeared a few times. The genes are TRBV10-3 and TRBJ2-5, with D possibly called TRBD1 or TRBD2 (5 bases each). The CDR3 is 14 residues long. V lost 4 bases and J 1 base, leaving 10 bases between the germline ends. CDR1 and CDR2 (germline): ENHRY, SYGVKD. The CDR3 here is CAISGSGTQETQYF. CDR3 nucleotide sequence: TGTGCCATCAGTGGGTCCGGGACCCAAGAGACCCAGTACTTC.

This clonotype came up many times. The chain joins TRBV3-1 to TRBJ2-1, with unresolved D. The CDR3 covers 15 residues. Germline lookup yields CDR1 LGHDT and CDR2 YNNKEL (reference sequence). V was trimmed by 3 bases and J by 0 bases, leaving 9 bases between them. CDR3 nucleotides: TGTGCCAGCAGCCAGGAGACGGGCTCCTACAATGAGCAGTTCTTC. This sequence encodes CASSQETGSYNEQFF.

J is TRBJ2-2 and V is TRBV12-5; D assignment may be TRBD1 or TRBD2 (5 bases each). The ends were cut back, 0 bases at V and 2 bases at J, with 10 bases in the middle. Looked up from germline, CDR1 is LGHNT and CDR2 is FRNRAP. This CDR3 is 16 amino acids long. Written as DNA, the CDR3 is TGTGCTAGTGGTTTGGTACTGGGACCAAACACCGGGGAGCTGTTTTTT. This translates into CASGLVLGPNTGELFF.

The chain recombines TRBV27 with TRBJ1-5; a possible D gene is TRBD1 (6 bases). The CDR3 covers 14 residues. Germline lookup yields CDR1 MNHEY and CDR2 SMNVEV (reference sequence). Between the trimmed V and J ends, which lost 3 bases and 3 bases, there was a span of 9 bases. The CDR3 nucleotides read TGTGCCAGCAGTTTCCGGGACACCAATCAGCCCCAGCATTTT. The encoded protein is CASSFRDTNQPQHF.

The chain is built from TRBV28 and TRBJ1-1, with 12 bases identical to TRBD1. There are 15 residues in the CDR3. Trimming cost V 2 bases and J 11 bases; bases outside gene matches: 9. The germline CDR1 and CDR2 sequences are MDHEN and SYDVKM. The CDR3 DNA is TGTGCCAGCAGTTTAGGGGACAGGGGGCGCGTGTCGGCTTTCTTT. Protein sequence: CASSLGDRGRVSAFF. Complete variable domain (other parts from reference TRBV28 and TRBJ1-1): DVKVTQSSRYLVKRTGEKVFLECVQDMDHENMFWYRQDPGLGLRLIYFSYDVKMKEKGDIPEGYSVSREKKERFSLILESASTNQTSMYLCASSLGDRGRVSAFFGQGTRLTVV.

This clonotype was seen only a few times. J is TRBJ2-3 and V is TRBV7-2, with 11 bases lining up with TRBD1. The J segment lost 4 bases and the V segment lost 3 bases, leaving 3 bases of the junction unmatched. Per the germline V gene, CDR1 is SGHTA and CDR2 is FQGNSA. The CDR3 runs 15 residues. The CDR3 DNA reads TGTGCCAGCAGCTTGGGGACAGGGGGGCCAGATACGCAGTATTTT. This encodes CASSLGTGGPDTQYF.

The CDR3 spells CAISESIRTGANVLTF. CDR3 coding DNA: TGTGCCATCAGTGAGTCGATTAGAACTGGGGCCAACGTCCTGACTTTC. This chain joins TRBV10-3 and TRBJ2-6; D is undetermined. The CDR3 length is 16 residues. Trimming removed 0 bases from V and 2 bases from J, with 8 bases in between. The germline gives CDR1 ENHRY, CDR2 SYGVKD.

This clonotype was detected only a few times. This chain uses TRBV5-6 with TRBJ1-1; D remains ambiguous. Germline lookup yields CDR1 SGHDT and CDR2 YYEEEE. V shed 1 base and J shed 4 bases, with 5 bases lying between them. The CDR3 covers 12 residues. The CDR3 reads CASSLQPTEAFF. As DNA, the CDR3 is TGTGCCAGCAGCTTGCAACCCACTGAAGCTTTCTTT.

V usage is TRBV27 and J usage is TRBJ1-1; D call uncertain. The CDR3 spans 13 residues. Germline V gives CDR1 MNHEY, CDR2 SMNVEV (reference sequence). The V and J ends lost 1 base and 3 bases respectively, with 6 bases between them. DNA for the CDR3: TGTGCCAGCAGTTTATTGGGGTACACTGAAGCTTTCTTT. Translating it yields CASSLLGYTEAFF.

The J gene is TRBJ2-7, the V gene TRBV20-1; D uncertain. The CDR3 covers 14 residues. V lost 6 bases, J lost 4 bases, and 19 bases lay in between. From germline, CDR1 is DFQATT and CDR2 SNEGSKA (reference sequence). The CDR3 spells CSAPSALAAYEQYF. The CDR3, as DNA: TGCAGTGCCCCGTCGGCCCTGGCGGCGTACGAGCAGTACTTC.